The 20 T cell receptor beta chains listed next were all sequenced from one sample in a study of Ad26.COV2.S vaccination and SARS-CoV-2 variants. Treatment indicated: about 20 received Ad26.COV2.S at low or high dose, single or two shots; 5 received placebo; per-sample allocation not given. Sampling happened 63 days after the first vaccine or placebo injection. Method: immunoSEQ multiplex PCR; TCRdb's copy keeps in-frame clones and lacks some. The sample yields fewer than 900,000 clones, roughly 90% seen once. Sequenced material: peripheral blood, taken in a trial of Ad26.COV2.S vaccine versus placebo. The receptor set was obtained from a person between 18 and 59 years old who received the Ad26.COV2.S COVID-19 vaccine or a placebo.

CDR3 nucleotides: TGTGCCAGCAGCTGGTCCCTCCAAGAGACCCAGTACTTC. Translation: CASSWSLQETQYF. The V and J genes are TRBV11-2 and TRBJ2-5, with no clear D. The CDR3 has 13 residues. V lost 4 bases and J lost 1, with 7 bases in between. Looked up from germline, CDR1 is SGHAT and CDR2 is FQNNGV.

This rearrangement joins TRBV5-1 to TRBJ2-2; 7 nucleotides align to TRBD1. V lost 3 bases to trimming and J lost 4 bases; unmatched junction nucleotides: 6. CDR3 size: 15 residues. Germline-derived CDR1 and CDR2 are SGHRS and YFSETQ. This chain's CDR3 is CASSSTGQRTGELFF. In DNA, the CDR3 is TGCGCCAGCAGCTCCACGGGACAGCGCACCGGGGAGCTGTTTTTT.

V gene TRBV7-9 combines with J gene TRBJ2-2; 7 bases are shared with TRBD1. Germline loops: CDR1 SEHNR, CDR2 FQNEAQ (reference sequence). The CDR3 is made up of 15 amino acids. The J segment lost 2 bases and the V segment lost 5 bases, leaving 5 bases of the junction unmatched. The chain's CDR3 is CASSVRQGNTGELFF. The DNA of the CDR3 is TGTGCCAGCAGCGTTCGACAGGGTAACACCGGGGAGCTGTTTTTT.

CDR3 sequence (DNA): TGTGCCACCAGTGACCCCACGACAGGGGAGACAACAGATACGCAGTATTTT. It specifies CATSDPTTGETTDTQYF. V usage is TRBV24-1 and J usage is TRBJ2-3; TRBD1 agrees at 8 bases. There are 17 residues in the CDR3. The junction had 11 bases not matched to a gene; V was cut back by 4 bases and J by 3 bases. CDR1 and CDR2 (germline): KGHDR, SFDVKD.

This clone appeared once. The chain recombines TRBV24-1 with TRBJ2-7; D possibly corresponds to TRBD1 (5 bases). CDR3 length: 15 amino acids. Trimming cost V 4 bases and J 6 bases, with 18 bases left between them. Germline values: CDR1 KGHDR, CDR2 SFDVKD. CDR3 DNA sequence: TGTGCCACCAGTGAGTTGCTGGGGCTCGGGTTCGAGCAGTACTTC. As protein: CATSELLGLGFEQYF.

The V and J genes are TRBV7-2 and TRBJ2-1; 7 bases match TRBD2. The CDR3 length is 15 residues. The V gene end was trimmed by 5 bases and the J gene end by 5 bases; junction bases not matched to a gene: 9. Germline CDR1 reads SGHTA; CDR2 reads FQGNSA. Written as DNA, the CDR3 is TGTGCCAGCAGCCTAGGACTAGGGGCAAACAATGAGCAGTTCTTC. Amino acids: CASSLGLGANNEQFF.

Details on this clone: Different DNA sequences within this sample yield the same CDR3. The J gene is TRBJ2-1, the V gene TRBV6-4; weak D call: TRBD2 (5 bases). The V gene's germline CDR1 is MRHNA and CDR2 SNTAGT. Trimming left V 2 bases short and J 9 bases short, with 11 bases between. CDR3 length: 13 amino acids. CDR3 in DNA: TGTGCCAGCAGTGACGAGGGTCGAGGTGAGCAGTTCTTC. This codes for CASSDEGRGEQFF.

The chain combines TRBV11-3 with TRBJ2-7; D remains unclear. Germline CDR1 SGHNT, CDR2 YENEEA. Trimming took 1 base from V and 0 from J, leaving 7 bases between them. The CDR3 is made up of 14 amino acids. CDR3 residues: CASSLGRLSYEQYF. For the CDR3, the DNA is TGTGCCAGCAGCTTAGGCCGCCTCTCCTACGAGCAGTACTTC. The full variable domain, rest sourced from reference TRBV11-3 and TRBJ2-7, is EAGVVQSPRYKIIEKKQPVAFWCNPISGHNTLYWYLQNLGQGPELLIRYENEEAVDDSQLPKDRFSAERLKGVDSTLKIQPAELGDSAVYLCASSLGRLSYEQYFGPGTRLTVT.

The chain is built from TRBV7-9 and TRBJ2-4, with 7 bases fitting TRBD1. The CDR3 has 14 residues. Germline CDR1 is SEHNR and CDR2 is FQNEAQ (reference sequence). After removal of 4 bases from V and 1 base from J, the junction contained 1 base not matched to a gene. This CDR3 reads CASSSGQAKNIQYF. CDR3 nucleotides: TGTGCCAGCAGCTCGGGACAGGCCAAAAACATTCAGTACTTC.

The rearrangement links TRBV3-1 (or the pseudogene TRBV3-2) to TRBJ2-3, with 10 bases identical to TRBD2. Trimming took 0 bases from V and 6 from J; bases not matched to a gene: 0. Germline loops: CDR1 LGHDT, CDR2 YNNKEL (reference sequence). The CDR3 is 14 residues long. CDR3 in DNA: TGTGCCAGCAGCCAAGATAGCGGGAGGGATACGCAGTATTTT. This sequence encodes CASSQDSGRDTQYF.

CDR3 sequence: CASSLRGTGGGYGYTF. As DNA, the CDR3 is TGTGCCAGCAGTCTACGGGGGACAGGGGGCGGCTATGGCTACACCTTC. J is TRBJ1-2 and V is TRBV6-6; TRBD1 aligns across 12 bases. Germline CDR1 is MNHNY and CDR2 is SVGAGI (reference sequence). V shed 5 bases, J shed 4 bases, and the junction held 8 bases outside the gene matches. The CDR3 contains 16 residues.

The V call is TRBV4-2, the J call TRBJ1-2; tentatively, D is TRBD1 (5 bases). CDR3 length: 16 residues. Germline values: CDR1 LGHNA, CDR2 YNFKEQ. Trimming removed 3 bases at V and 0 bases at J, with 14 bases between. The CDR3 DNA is TGTGCCAGCAGCCACCTGACAGAACCTACTAACTATGGCTACACCTTC. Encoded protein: CASSHLTEPTNYGYTF.

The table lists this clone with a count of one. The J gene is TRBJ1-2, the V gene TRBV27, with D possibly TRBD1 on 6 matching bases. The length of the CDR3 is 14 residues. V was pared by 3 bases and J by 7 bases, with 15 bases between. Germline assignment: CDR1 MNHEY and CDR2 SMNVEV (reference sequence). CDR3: CASSFGAGVGGYTF. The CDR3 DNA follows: TGTGCCAGCAGTTTCGGGGCAGGGGTTGGTGGCTACACCTTC.

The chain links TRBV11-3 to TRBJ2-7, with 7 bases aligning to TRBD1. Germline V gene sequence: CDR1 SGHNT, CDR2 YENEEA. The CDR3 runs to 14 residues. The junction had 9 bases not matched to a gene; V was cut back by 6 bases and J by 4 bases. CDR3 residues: CASSPRQGAYEQYF. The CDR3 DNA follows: TGTGCCAGCAGTCCAAGACAGGGCGCTTACGAGCAGTACTTC.

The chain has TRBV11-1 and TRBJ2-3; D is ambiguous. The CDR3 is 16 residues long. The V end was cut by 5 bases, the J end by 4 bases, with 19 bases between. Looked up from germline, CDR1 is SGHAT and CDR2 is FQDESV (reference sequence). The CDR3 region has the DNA TGTGCCAGCAGCCGTGATGTGGGGAATCGTGCAGATACGCAGTATTTT. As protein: CASSRDVGNRADTQYF.

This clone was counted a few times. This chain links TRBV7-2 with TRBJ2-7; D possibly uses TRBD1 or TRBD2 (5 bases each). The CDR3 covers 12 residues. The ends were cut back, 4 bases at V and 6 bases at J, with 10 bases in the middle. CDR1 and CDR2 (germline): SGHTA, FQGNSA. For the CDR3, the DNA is TGTGCCAGCAGCTGGGGGACCAGCGAGCAGTACTTC. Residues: CASSWGTSEQYF.

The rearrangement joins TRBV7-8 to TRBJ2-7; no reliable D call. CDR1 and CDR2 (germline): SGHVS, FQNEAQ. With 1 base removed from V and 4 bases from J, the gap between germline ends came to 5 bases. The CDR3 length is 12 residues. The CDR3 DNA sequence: TGTGCCAGCAGCTTAGAACAGTACGAGCAGTACTTC. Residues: CASSLEQYEQYF.

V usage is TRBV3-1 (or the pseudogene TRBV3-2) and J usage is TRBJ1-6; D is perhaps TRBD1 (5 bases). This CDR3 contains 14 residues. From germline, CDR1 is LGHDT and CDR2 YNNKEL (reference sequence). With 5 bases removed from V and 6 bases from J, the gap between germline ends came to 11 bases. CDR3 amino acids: CASSYRQSNSPLHF. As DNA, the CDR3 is TGTGCCAGCAGCTACCGACAGAGTAATTCACCCCTCCACTTT.

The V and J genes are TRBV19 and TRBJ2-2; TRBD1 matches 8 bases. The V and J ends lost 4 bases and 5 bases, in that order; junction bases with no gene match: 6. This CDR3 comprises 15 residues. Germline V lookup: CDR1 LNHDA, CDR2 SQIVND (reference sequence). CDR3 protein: CASSKDREFTGELFF. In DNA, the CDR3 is TGTGCCAGTAGTAAGGACAGGGAATTTACCGGGGAGCTGTTTTTT.

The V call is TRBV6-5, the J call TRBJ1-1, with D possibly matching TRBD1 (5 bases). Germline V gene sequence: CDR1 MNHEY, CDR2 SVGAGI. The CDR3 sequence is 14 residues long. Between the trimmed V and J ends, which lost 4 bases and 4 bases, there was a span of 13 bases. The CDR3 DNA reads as TGTGCCAGCAGTTCAGTGGACGGGGGCACTGAAGCTTTCTTT. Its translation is CASSSVDGGTEAFF.